The clone carrying this T cell receptor beta chain was picked up a small number of times. Antigen specificity is unknown. One base away lies a much larger clone, so this may be a sequencing read error. This specimen belongs to a study of tumor and adjacent non-tumor tissue in lung cancer. The overall study: Samples averaged about 3.8 million productive TCRbeta reads each.

Regarding the study as a whole: Significantly higher TCR diversity was found in tumor than normal lung. Patients with more diverse tumor TCRs had worse survival.

This sample's RNA came from whole unsorted tissue. Distant lung tissue was collected more than 3 cm away from the tumor edge. Between August and November 2014, newly diagnosed, chemotherapy-naive lung cancer patients underwent thoracic surgery in China. TCRbeta libraries were built with three rounds of nested PCR, modified from ARM-PCR. MiXCR was run by TCRdb on the multiplex PCR reads, yielding one entry per CDR3 protein. The repertoire consists of about 67,000 distinct CDR3 sequences, with under 80% occurring once and the leading ten covering more than 35%. The TCR originated in a man aged 60-69 years with non-small cell lung cancer. The sequencing sample was made of distant non-tumor lung tissue.

CDR3 DNA sequence: TGTGTCAGCAGCTTCTCACAGGGTATGAACGAGCAGTACTTC. This gives the protein CVSSFSQGMNEQYF. The V call is TRBV7-9, the J call TRBJ2-7; D perhaps matches TRBD1 (6 bases). CDR1 is SEHNR and CDR2 is FQNEAQ in the germline V gene (reference sequence). The CDR3 has 14 residues.